This TCR beta chain came from a study of blood T cell repertoires in COVID-19. About the study: Italy, Spain and the United States were the sources of the convalescent and acute COVID-19 samples. In each case, the material was cDNA or gDNA derived from T cells, B-cell-depleted T cells, or PBMCs.

The germline V and J ends were trimmed by 3 bases and 8 bases, with 16 bases remaining between them. Looked up from germline, CDR1 is LNHDA and CDR2 is SQIVND (reference sequence). The CDR3 contains 14 residues. In the study's own analysis: Counts of nucleated cells, estimated from reference gene primer amplification, were obtained. TCRdb's copy holds only in-frame clones and misses some; the assay was immunoSEQ multiplex PCR. V, J and clone size are taken as reported in that table, and D and trimming were inferred from the DNA itself. The repertoire consists of under 60,000 clones, with 70% to 85% occurring once and the leading ten covering approximately 3.4%.

V and J are TRBV19 and TRBJ1-2; D may be TRBD1 (5 bases). The origin of this receptor is a man aged 55 to 70 with acute or convalescent COVID-19. Sequences were obtained from peripheral blood. This CDR3 reads CASSISGASRGYTF. The CDR3 DNA is TGTGCCAGTAGTATTAGTGGGGCCAGTCGCGGCTACACCTTC.